This TCR beta chain was documented in a study of shared clonotypes between healthy human individuals. Terminally differentiated effector memory CD45RA+ cells were left out of the naive CD8 fraction, which was CD45RO-negative and positively selected for CCR7. Genomic DNA (from each subset) was split evenly across several immunoSEQ plates. Sequencing was performed with immunoSEQ multiplex PCR; in TCRdb, only in-frame clones are kept and a portion is missing. Of roughly 590,000 clones listed, roughly 96% were seen once; the top ten hold 0.11%. The sample comprised naive CD8+ T cells sorted from blood. The clonotype originates from a woman in her twenties or thirties in good health.

The CDR3 loop is CASSFVQYEQYF. CDR3 nucleotides: TGTGCCAGCAGCTTTGTACAGTACGAGCAGTACTTC. The V and J genes are TRBV5-5 and TRBJ2-7; D uncertain. Trimming left V 2 bases short and J 4 bases short, with 7 bases between. Germline V gives CDR1 SGHKS, CDR2 YYEKEE (reference sequence). This CDR3 comprises 12 residues.